The 23 T cell receptor beta chains in this list originate from one sample, sequenced in a study of cytomegalovirus exposure and HLA in healthy donors. The PCR contained 60 Vbeta and 13 Jbeta primers. The data were produced by immunoSEQ multiplex PCR, yet TCRdb's version contains in-frame clones alone and is incomplete. Among 150,000 or so clones listed, about 85% were seen once. The specimen sequenced was PBMCs. Receptor source: a woman under 30 in good health and CMV-seronegative.

The chain couples TRBV7-3 to TRBJ2-1, with D perhaps matching TRBD2 (6 bases). Trimming shortened V by 2 bases and J by 9 bases, and 17 bases separated the two germline ends. The germline gives CDR1 SGHTA, CDR2 FQGTGA. The CDR3 is 15 residues long. The CDR3 sequence: CASSLVVSGRPEQFF. The CDR3 DNA reads TGTGCCAGCAGCTTAGTTGTTAGCGGCCGACCTGAGCAGTTCTTC.

The chain combines TRBV7-9 with TRBJ1-2; D gene unclear. In germline, CDR1 is SEHNR, CDR2 FQNEAQ (reference sequence). V was shortened by 5 bases and J by 6 bases, with 13 bases between the two germline ends. This CDR3 has 13 amino acids. Written as DNA, the CDR3 is TGTGCCAGCAGCCCAAGGACTGTAAATGGCTACACCTTC. Amino acids: CASSPRTVNGYTF.

The V call is TRBV5-1, the J call TRBJ2-7; D possibly corresponds to TRBD1 (5 bases). The V gene's germline CDR1 is SGHRS and CDR2 YFSETQ. The germline V and J ends were trimmed by 4 bases and 6 bases, with 14 bases remaining between them. The CDR3 runs to 13 residues. In nucleotides, the CDR3 is TGCGCCAGCAGCCGTCCCGACCAGGGCGAGCAGTACTTC. It yields the protein CASSRPDQGEQYF.

V gene TRBV18 combines with J gene TRBJ2-2; 11 bases map to TRBD2. J was trimmed by 4 bases and V by 1 base; bases with no gene match: 5. Per the germline V gene, CDR1 is KGHSH and CDR2 is LQKENI. CDR3 length: 17 residues. In DNA, the CDR3 is TGTGCCAGCTCACCACGGCTAGCGGGAGGACGCACCGGGGAGCTGTTTTTT. This codes for CASSPRLAGGRTGELFF.

The genes are TRBV4-3 and TRBJ2-5, with 7 bases aligning to TRBD2. TRBJ2-7 explains the end of the DNA better; the J call may be wrong. The CDR3 extends over 15 amino acids. The germline gives CDR1 LGHNA, CDR2 YSLEER. CDR3 DNA: TGCGCCAGCAGCCCTCGGGCTAGCGGTTCCTACGAGCAGTACTTC. Its protein product is CASSPRASGSYEQYF.

This clone was seen a few times. The chain has TRBV9 and TRBJ2-3; 7 nucleotides align to TRBD2. V lost 2 bases and J lost 3; bases outside the gene matches: 6. This CDR3 spans 15 amino acids. The germline V gene has CDR1 SGDLS and CDR2 YYNGEE. CDR3 sequence reads: CASSVASGTTDTQYF. DNA of the CDR3: TGTGCCAGCAGCGTGGCTAGCGGTACTACAGATACGCAGTATTTT.

The chain has TRBV6-5 and TRBJ1-1; D remains ambiguous. The CDR3 covers 12 residues. Germline assignment: CDR1 MNHEY and CDR2 SVGAGI. V dropped 6 bases and J dropped 5 bases, with 10 bases sitting between them. CDR3 DNA sequence: TGTGCCAGCAGCAACGGAGGTACTGAAGCTTTCTTT. This translates into CASSNGGTEAFF.

In nucleotides, the CDR3 is TGTGCCAGCAGTTCCCAACCCCTAGCGGGGCAAGAGACCCAGTACTTC. It yields the protein CASSSQPLAGQETQYF. The chain couples TRBV6-5 to TRBJ2-5, with TRBD2 matching over 9 bases. The CDR3 contains 16 residues. Germline V CDR1 and CDR2: MNHEY, SVGAGI. Trimming cost V 4 bases and J 2 bases; bases outside gene matches: 8.

The rearrangement links TRBV2 to TRBJ1-2; 7 nucleotides agree with TRBD1. The CDR3 is 14 amino acids. In germline, CDR1 is SNHLY, CDR2 FYNNEI. The ends lost 8 bases at V and 0 bases at J; junction bases unmatched: 6. DNA for the CDR3: TGTGCCAGCCTGGGGACAGTAGCTAACTATGGCTACACCTTC. Its protein product is CASLGTVANYGYTF.

The chain links TRBV28 to TRBJ2-5, with D uncertain. Germline lookup yields CDR1 MDHEN and CDR2 SYDVKM. V lost 1 base and J lost 2, with 8 bases in between. This CDR3 has 14 residues. CDR3 DNA sequence: TGTGCCAGCAGTTTATTAAGACTGCAAGAGACCCAGTACTTC. Translation: CASSLLRLQETQYF.

The J gene is TRBJ1-5, the V gene TRBV25-1; tentatively, D is TRBD1 (5 bases). V shed 11 bases and J shed 4 bases, with 15 bases lying between them. Germline V CDR1 and CDR2: MGHDK, SYGVNS. The CDR3 runs 13 residues. CDR3: CASRRGINQPQHF. CDR3 nucleotides: TGTGCCTCCCGGAGGGGCATTAATCAGCCCCAGCATTTT.

The chain is built from TRBV27 and TRBJ1-4; possibly TRBD1 for D (5 bases). Germline CDR1 reads MNHEY; CDR2 reads SMNVEV (reference sequence). Trimming pared 2 bases from V and 8 bases from J, leaving 12 bases between. The CDR3 consists of 14 residues. The CDR3 coding sequence is TGTGCCAGCAGTTTACCGGGGGTAGGGGAAAAACTGTTTTTT. As protein: CASSLPGVGEKLFF.

The V gene is TRBV28, the J gene TRBJ2-7; TRBD2 agrees at 7 bases. The CDR3 runs 15 residues. The trim removed 5 bases at V and 2 bases at J, leaving 9 bases unmatched. Germline CDR1 reads MDHEN; CDR2 reads SYDVKM. CDR3 sequence: CASSRSGVGPYEQYF. CDR3 DNA: TGTGCCAGCAGTAGAAGCGGGGTCGGCCCCTACGAGCAGTACTTC.

The V and J genes are TRBV28 and TRBJ2-7, with 10 bases fitting TRBD2. V gave up 2 bases and J gave up 7 bases; unmatched junction bases: 11. Germline assignment: CDR1 MDHEN and CDR2 SYDVKM. This CDR3 contains 16 residues. The CDR3: CASSLLPWTSGIEQYF. DNA of the CDR3: TGTGCCAGCAGTTTACTGCCGTGGACTAGCGGAATTGAGCAGTACTTC.

The V and J genes are TRBV9 and TRBJ1-2, with D possibly TRBD1 on 6 matching bases. V was clipped by 4 bases and J by 4 bases, with 17 bases between them. The CDR3 consists of 15 residues. Germline lookup yields CDR1 SGDLS and CDR2 YYNGEE. CDR3 sequence: CASSPPGGRGYGYTF. The CDR3 nucleotides are TGTGCCAGCAGCCCGCCGGGGGGGCGCGGCTATGGCTACACCTTC.

V and J are TRBV7-9 and TRBJ1-2, with 10 nucleotides matching TRBD1. V shed 4 bases and J 11 bases; nucleotides not matched to a gene: 4. Germline lookup yields CDR1 SEHNR and CDR2 FQNEAQ (reference sequence). The CDR3 sequence is 12 residues long. CDR3 region: CASSWTGGEYTF. Here the CDR3 DNA reads TGTGCCAGCAGCTGGACAGGGGGAGAATACACCTTC.

The V and J genes are TRBV11-2 and TRBJ2-7, with D perhaps matching TRBD1 (6 bases). Germline CDR1 reads SGHAT; CDR2 reads FQNNGV. With 0 bases removed from V and 6 bases from J, the gap between germline ends came to 18 bases. The CDR3 spans 16 residues. The CDR3, as DNA: TGTGCCAGCAGCTTAGATCACTCCGGCAGGGGCGGCGAGCAGTACTTC. Protein product: CASSLDHSGRGGEQYF.

This chain connects TRBV2 to TRBJ2-1; 11 bases map to TRBD2. Trimming cost V 6 bases and J 6 bases; bases outside gene matches: 7. The CDR3 is 15 residues long. Per germline, CDR1 SNHLY and CDR2 FYNNEI. The chain's CDR3 is CASRLLAGGPNEQFF. CDR3 DNA: TGTGCCAGCAGGCTTCTAGCGGGAGGCCCCAATGAGCAGTTCTTC.

The chain has TRBV4-1 and TRBJ2-1; 11 nucleotides align to TRBD2. The CDR3 covers 17 residues. Germline V gene sequence: CDR1 MGHRA, CDR2 YSYEKL. Germline trimming cut 3 bases from V and 2 bases from J; bases unmatched to any gene: 6. CDR3 region: CASSQIAGGPAYNEQFF. The CDR3 coding sequence is TGCGCCAGCAGCCAGATAGCGGGAGGGCCGGCCTACAATGAGCAGTTCTTC.

This rearrangement joins TRBV7-3 to TRBJ2-1; 9 nucleotides agree with TRBD2. This CDR3 is built from 14 residues. The V segment lost 1 base and the J segment 9 bases; nucleotides outside the gene matches: 4. Germline V gene data show CDR1 as SGHTA and CDR2 as FQGTGA. The CDR3 DNA is TGTGCCAGCAGCTTAATCGGGACTAGCTTTGAGCAGTTCTTC. It is translated as CASSLIGTSFEQFF.

The V gene is TRBV28, the J gene TRBJ1-5; possibly TRBD1 for D (6 bases). V lost 5 bases to trimming and J lost 8 bases, with 19 bases between them. This CDR3 spans 15 amino acids. Germline CDR1 is MDHEN and CDR2 is SYDVKM. CDR3: CASSPGGQGREPQHF. CDR3 in DNA: TGTGCCAGCAGTCCAGGCGGCCAGGGGAGGGAGCCCCAGCATTTT. The full variable domain, in which reference TRBV28 and TRBJ1-5 provide the parts outside the CDR3, is DVKVTQSSRYLVKRTGEKVFLECVQDMDHENMFWYRQDPGLGLRLIYFSYDVKMKEKGDIPEGYSVSREKKERFSLILESASTNQTSMYLCASSPGGQGREPQHFGDGTRLSIL.

J is TRBJ2-5 and V is TRBV19, with 7 bases lining up with TRBD1. The end of the DNA aligns better with TRBJ2-7, so the J call may be wrong. This CDR3 comprises 14 residues. The germline gives CDR1 LNHDA, CDR2 SQIVND (reference sequence). The CDR3 DNA sequence: TGTGCCAGTGCCGGCTCGGGACAGTTCTACGAGCAGTACTTC. It encodes CASAGSGQFYEQYF.

V is TRBV18 and J is TRBJ2-1, with 7 nucleotides matching TRBD2. This CDR3 spans 16 amino acids. The trim removed 4 bases at V and 4 bases at J, leaving 10 bases unmatched. Germline CDR1 reads KGHSH; CDR2 reads LQKENI. The DNA of the CDR3 is TGTGCCAGCTCACGCTTGTCCCGGGACTATTACAATGAGCAGTTCTTC. Encoded protein: CASSRLSRDYYNEQFF.